Only a few counts were recorded for the clone carrying this T cell receptor (beta chain). Its cognate antigen is unknown. These data come from a study of shared clonotypes between healthy human individuals. CD8 cells regarded as naive lacked CD45RO, were positively chosen for CCR7, and omitted terminally differentiated effector memory CD45RA+ cells. Here immunoSEQ multiplex PCR was the method, and the copy in TCRdb shows in-frame clones only, minus some. Here the sample spans about 2 million clones, about 95% being singletons. Study results and caveats: Generally, estimated richness proved larger in naive subsets than it did in memory subsets. Rarefaction gave evidence that sorted-subset sequencing remained incomplete despite large depth.

This receptor was obtained from a man aged 18 to 35 in good health. The material sequenced was naive CD8+ T cells sorted from blood.

The CDR3 here is CASREQATNTGELFF. The CDR3 coding sequence is TGTGCCAGTAGAGAACAGGCCACGAACACCGGGGAGCTGTTTTTT. The genes are TRBV19 and TRBJ2-2; possibly TRBD1 for D (5 bases). Germline V gene data show CDR1 as LNHDA and CDR2 as SQIVND (reference sequence). The CDR3 covers 15 residues. The V end was cut by 6 bases, the J end by 0 bases, with 11 bases between.